These 21 T cell receptor beta chains share one sample of origin, sequenced in a study of cytomegalovirus exposure and HLA in healthy donors. It was with 60 Vbeta and 13 Jbeta primers that the PCR ran. TCRdb's table, derived via immunoSEQ multiplex PCR, lists solely in-frame clones and lacks some. The sample records 59,000 or so clones, about 85% being singletons. Sequencing used PBMCs. These receptor sequences come from a female donor in good health and CMV-seronegative.

The chain uses TRBV4-1 and TRBJ1-5; 7 bases are shared with TRBD1. Trimming removed 6 bases from V and 3 bases from J; junction bases left unmatched: 8. The CDR3 totals 15 residues. CDR1 and CDR2 (germline): MGHRA, YSYEKL. CDR3 in DNA: TGCGCCAGCAGTTGGACAGGAGAAGTCAATCAGCCCCAGCATTTT. The encoded protein is CASSWTGEVNQPQHF.

The chain links TRBV30 to TRBJ2-7; TRBD2 agrees at 11 bases. The CDR3 totals 14 residues. With 3 bases clipped from V and 5 bases from J, the junction kept 6 bases outside the gene matches. Germline assignment: CDR1 GTSNPN and CDR2 SVGIG (reference sequence). The CDR3 loop reads CAWRTSGSIDEQYF. The CDR3 DNA is TGTGCCTGGAGAACTAGCGGGAGTATTGACGAGCAGTACTTC.

The chain has TRBV7-3 and TRBJ2-5; D might be TRBD2 (6 bases). CDR1 SGHTA and CDR2 FQGTGA come from the germline V gene. Trimming removed 5 bases from V and 5 bases from J, with 18 bases in between. CDR3 length: 15 residues. This chain's CDR3 is CASSTGTGARETQYF. The CDR3 coding sequence is TGTGCCAGCAGCACCGGGACGGGAGCTAGGGAGACCCAGTACTTC. Based on the CDR3 plus reference TRBV7-3 and TRBJ2-5, the full variable domain is GAGVSQTPSNKVTEKGKYVELRCDPISGHTALYWYRQSLGQGPEFLIYFQGTGAADDSGLPNDRFFAVRPEGSVSTLKIQRTERGDSAVYLCASSTGTGARETQYFGPGTRLLVL.

V is TRBV18 and J is TRBJ1-2, with 7 bases identical to TRBD1. The V gene's germline CDR1 is KGHSH and CDR2 LQKENI. The CDR3 length is 14 residues. Losses at the gene ends were 3 bases for V and 7 bases for J; bases not matched to a gene: 8. CDR3: CASSPDRVGRGYTF. DNA for the CDR3: TGTGCCAGCTCACCCGACAGGGTTGGTCGTGGCTACACCTTC.

This clone was detected a few times. The chain employs TRBV5-4 and TRBJ1-5; D unclear. The germline V and J ends were trimmed by 8 bases and 2 bases, with 26 bases remaining between them. The CDR3 covers 18 residues. Germline V gene sequence: CDR1 SGHNT, CDR2 YYREEE (reference sequence). The CDR3 DNA sequence: TGTGCCAGGCACTGCTCGGGGAGGGTGGTTTTGGGCAATCAGCCCCAGCATTTT. Translating gives CARHCSGRVVLGNQPQHF. Full variable domain (missing parts from reference TRBV5-4 and TRBJ1-5): ETGVTQSPTHLIKTRGQQVTLRCSSQSGHNTVSWYQQALGQGPQFIFQYYREEENGRGNFPPRFSGLQFPNYSSELNVNALELDDSALYLCARHCSGRVVLGNQPQHFGDGTRLSIL.

The rearrangement uses TRBV11-2 and TRBJ1-6; 8 nucleotides match TRBD1. The V gene end was trimmed by 4 bases and the J gene end by 7 bases; junction bases not matched to a gene: 9. The CDR3 spans 16 residues. Germline CDR1 reads SGHAT; CDR2 reads FQNNGV. The CDR3 region has the DNA TGTGCCAGCAGCTCCTTGGCAGGGGGCTGGAATTCACCCCTCCACTTT. It specifies CASSSLAGGWNSPLHF.

The J gene is TRBJ2-1, the V gene TRBV10-1; TRBD2 aligns across 9 bases. The CDR3 is 16 amino acids. V shed 3 bases and J 8 bases; nucleotides not matched to a gene: 11. Germline V gene data show CDR1 as WNHNN and CDR2 as SYGVQD (reference sequence). This CDR3 reads CASSDFKRGAGHEQFF. In DNA, the CDR3 is TGCGCCAGCAGTGATTTCAAGCGGGGGGCGGGCCATGAGCAGTTCTTC.

This rearrangement joins TRBV9 to TRBJ1-4, with D hard to call. V was pared by 2 bases and J by 5 bases, with 7 bases between. From germline, CDR1 is SGDLS and CDR2 YYNGEE. The CDR3 is 13 residues long. This chain's CDR3 is CASSVSGNEKLFF. The CDR3 DNA is TGTGCCAGCAGCGTCTCCGGGAATGAAAAACTGTTTTTT.

This chain connects TRBV18 to TRBJ2-7; D may be TRBD1 (5 bases). The CDR3 has 13 amino acids. CDR1 is KGHSH, CDR2 LQKENI, per germline. Trimming pared 3 bases from V and 3 bases from J, leaving 9 bases between. The CDR3 region is CASSPGPDYEQYF. The CDR3 DNA sequence: TGTGCCAGCTCACCGGGGCCGGACTACGAGCAGTACTTC.

The rearrangement uses TRBV9 and TRBJ2-3, with 10 bases identical to TRBD2. Per the germline V gene, CDR1 is SGDLS and CDR2 is YYNGEE. The trim removed 0 bases at V and 0 bases at J, leaving 10 bases unmatched. There are 19 residues in the CDR3. CDR3 sequence reads: CASSVDIPSGGLSTDTQYF. Here the CDR3 DNA reads TGTGCCAGCAGCGTAGATATCCCTAGCGGGGGCCTTAGCACAGATACGCAGTATTTT. Full variable domain (outside the CDR3, taken from reference TRBV9 and TRBJ2-3): DSGVTQTPKHLITATGQRVTLRCSPRSGDLSVYWYQQSLDQGLQFLIQYYNGEERAKGNILERFSAQQFPDLHSELNLSSLELGDSALYFCASSVDIPSGGLSTDTQYFGPGTRLTVL.

This sequence joins TRBV5-5 and TRBJ2-1; D not certain. The CDR3 is made up of 16 amino acids. Germline CDR1 and CDR2: SGHKS and YYEKEE (reference sequence). V was shortened by 0 bases and J by 0 bases, with 10 bases between the two germline ends. The CDR3 loop reads CASSLVSPSSYNEQFF. In DNA, the CDR3 is TGTGCCAGCAGCTTGGTCAGCCCTAGCTCCTACAATGAGCAGTTCTTC.

A few counts support this clone. The chain recombines TRBV19 with TRBJ1-3; D is perhaps TRBD1 (6 bases). Germline V gene lookup returns CDR1 LNHDA and CDR2 SQIVND (reference sequence). V lost 6 bases and J 4 bases, leaving 10 bases between the germline ends. The CDR3 sequence is 13 residues long. This CDR3 is CASRYDRGNTIYF. The CDR3 coding sequence is TGTGCCAGTAGATACGACAGGGGAAACACCATATATTTT.

The rearrangement uses TRBV18 and TRBJ1-2; TRBD1 is a possible D gene (5 bases). The CDR3 is 18 residues long. V dropped 3 bases and J dropped 2 bases, with 22 bases sitting between them. Germline V gene data show CDR1 as KGHSH and CDR2 as LQKENI. For the CDR3, the DNA is TGTGCCAGCTCACCTACCCCCCTCCCCGCATGGGGCAACTATGGCTACACCTTC. Translation: CASSPTPLPAWGNYGYTF.

This chain uses TRBV4-1 with TRBJ1-4; 9 bases match TRBD1. The CDR3 is made up of 16 amino acids. Trimming cost V 3 bases and J 9 bases; bases outside gene matches: 11. The germline gives CDR1 MGHRA, CDR2 YSYEKL. The CDR3 nucleotides are TGCGCCAGCAGCCAGTCAGACAGGGGGATCGACAAAAAACTGTTTTTT. Its protein is CASSQSDRGIDKKLFF.

The chain has TRBV6-5 and TRBJ2-1; D remains ambiguous. The CDR3 runs 15 residues. Trimming left V 5 bases short and J 0 bases short, with 11 bases between. Germline CDR1 is MNHEY and CDR2 is SVGAGI. The CDR3: CASSLQLSSYNEQFF. CDR3 sequence (DNA): TGTGCCAGCAGTCTCCAGTTAAGCTCCTACAATGAGCAGTTCTTC.

This clone was seen only once. The rearrangement joins TRBV6-5 to TRBJ1-5; 7 nucleotides line up with TRBD1. The CDR3 has 13 residues. The ends lost 4 bases at V and 7 bases at J; junction bases unmatched: 4. Germline loops: CDR1 MNHEY, CDR2 SVGAGI. The CDR3 here is CASSWAGGQPQHF. The CDR3 nucleotides read TGTGCCAGCAGTTGGGCAGGGGGACAGCCCCAGCATTTT.

V and J are TRBV27 and TRBJ1-1, with 7 bases aligning to TRBD1. CDR3 length equals 16 residues. CDR1 MNHEY and CDR2 SMNVEV come from the germline V gene (reference sequence). The junction had 10 bases not matched to a gene; V was cut back by 4 bases and J by 2 bases. CDR3 sequence: CASSSSLGTANTEAFF. CDR3 sequence (DNA): TGTGCCAGCAGTTCATCACTCGGGACAGCAAACACTGAAGCTTTCTTT.

V usage is TRBV2 and J usage is TRBJ2-5; D possibly corresponds to TRBD2 (5 bases). With 3 bases removed from V and 1 base from J, the gap between germline ends came to 12 bases. Germline CDR1 reads SNHLY; CDR2 reads FYNNEI. The CDR3 length is 15 residues. The CDR3 sequence is CASSDGLGSQETQYF. The CDR3 nucleotides read TGTGCCAGCAGTGACGGGTTAGGGAGCCAAGAGACCCAGTACTTC.

This sequence joins TRBV4-1 and TRBJ1-1, with 7 bases identical to TRBD1. J lost 1 base, V lost 3 bases, and 5 bases had no gene match. This CDR3 region has 15 residues. CDR1 MGHRA and CDR2 YSYEKL come from the germline V gene. The CDR3 DNA follows: TGCGCCAGCAGCCATACCGGGACAGCGAACACTGAAGCTTTCTTT. Translating it yields CASSHTGTANTEAFF.

V and J are TRBV7-2 and TRBJ2-7; 13 nucleotides match TRBD2. From germline, CDR1 is SGHTA and CDR2 FQGNSA. The CDR3 has 15 amino acids. Trimming took 7 bases from V and 0 from J; bases not matched to a gene: 3. The CDR3: CASKTSGGSSYEQYF. CDR3 coding DNA: TGTGCCAGCAAGACTAGCGGGGGGAGCTCCTACGAGCAGTACTTC. The whole variable domain, remainder taken from reference TRBV7-2 and TRBJ2-7, is GAGVSQSPSNKVTEKGKDVELRCDPISGHTALYWYRQSLGQGLEFLIYFQGNSAPDKSGLPSDRFSAERTGGSVSTLTIQRTQQEDSAVYLCASKTSGGSSYEQYFGPGTRLTVT.

V is TRBV4-1 and J is TRBJ1-6; 10 bases are shared with TRBD1. J gave up 9 bases and V 0 bases, and 2 bases lay outside the gene matches. The CDR3 spans 15 residues. Per germline, CDR1 MGHRA and CDR2 YSYEKL. The CDR3: CASSQDDRGLSPLHF. As DNA, the CDR3 is TGCGCCAGCAGCCAAGATGACAGGGGGCTTTCACCCCTCCACTTT.